This record concerns one T cell receptor beta chain sequence. This sample is part of a study of blood T cell repertoires in COVID-19. Study information: COVID-19 samples collected from the United States, Italy and Spain covered acute and convalescent phases. Sources were T cells, B-cell-depleted T cells, or PBMCs; the material itself was cDNA or gDNA.

Per the authors' pipeline: Reference gene primer amplification gave estimated nucleated cell counts. Some clones are missing from TCRdb's copy, which holds only in-frame ones; the method was immunoSEQ multiplex PCR. The V and J calls and clone size were taken over from that table, and D and trimming were inferred from the DNA. The sample shows some 380,000 clones, 81% of them seen only once. Sequenced sample: peripheral blood. This TCR came from a human donor with acute or convalescent COVID-19. The donor label of this sample is uncertain.

CDR3 loop: CASSLGQYTGELFF. CDR3 nucleotides: TGTGCCAGCAGCTTGGGACAGTACACCGGGGAGCTGTTTTTT. The genes are TRBV7-8 and TRBJ2-2; 7 bases map to TRBD1. The CDR3 is made up of 14 amino acids. CDR1 is SGHVS, CDR2 FQNEAQ, per germline. V lost 3 bases and J lost 3; bases outside the gene matches: 1.